The 22 T cell receptor beta chains reported below all come from one sample, sequenced in a study of graft-versus-host responses after intestinal transplantation. The repertoire was sequenced with immunoSEQ multiplex PCR; TCRdb's copy has only in-frame clones and lacks some. The sample consists of 80,000 to 100,000 clones, about 90% of them appearing once. These TCRs are of unknown antigen specificity. The sample was unstimulated CD4+ T cells sorted from spleen or lymph node cells, taken before intestinal transplant. The source is a human donor who received an intestinal transplant.

This chain links TRBV27 with TRBJ2-7; 8 bases map to TRBD1. This CDR3 is built from 15 residues. Germline loops: CDR1 MNHEY, CDR2 SMNVEV (reference sequence). J was trimmed by 2 bases and V by 4 bases; bases with no gene match: 7. The CDR3 nucleotides are TGTGCCAGCAGTTCCCTCCGACAGGGGACCTACGAGCAGTACTTC. As protein: CASSSLRQGTYEQYF.

V is TRBV29-1 and J is TRBJ2-7; a possible D gene is TRBD2 (6 bases). The V gene's germline CDR1 is SQVTM and CDR2 ANQGSEA. The V end lost 8 bases, the J end lost 3 bases, and 20 bases lay between the germline ends. The CDR3 spans 14 residues. DNA for the CDR3: TGCAGCCCAGGGAGAGGAGGGAGTCACTACGAGCAGTACTTC. The encoded protein is CSPGRGGSHYEQYF.

On this clone: Different DNA sequences within this sample yield the same CDR3. J is TRBJ1-2 and V is TRBV6-5; a possible D gene is TRBD1 (5 bases). Trimming stripped 3 bases from V and 0 bases from J, with 8 bases between. Germline values: CDR1 MNHEY, CDR2 SVGAGI. This CDR3 region has 14 residues. The CDR3 loop reads CASSYRGANYGYTF. The CDR3, as DNA: TGTGCCAGCAGTTATCGGGGGGCTAACTATGGCTACACCTTC.

The V and J genes are TRBV19 and TRBJ2-1; tentative D call: TRBD2 (5 bases). The CDR3 runs to 14 residues. Deletions cut 7 bases from V and 8 bases from J, with 18 bases between. CDR1 is LNHDA and CDR2 is SQIVND in the germline V gene (reference sequence). The CDR3 protein is CASKVQRTRDEQFF. In nucleotides, the CDR3 is TGTGCCAGTAAGGTCCAGCGCACGAGGGATGAGCAGTTCTTC.

The genes are TRBV6-5 and TRBJ1-2, with TRBD1 matching 10 bases. This CDR3 has 14 amino acids. Germline CDR1 MNHEY, CDR2 SVGAGI. Unmatched junction bases numbered 8, after V lost 5 bases and J lost 8 bases. CDR3 bases: TGTGCCAGCAGTGGCCGGGACAGGGGAAGAGGCTACACCTTC. Its translation is CASSGRDRGRGYTF.

The chain recombines TRBV5-4 with TRBJ2-1; TRBD2 is a possible D gene (7 bases). This CDR3 has 18 amino acids. The germline V gene has CDR1 SGHNT and CDR2 YYREEE (reference sequence). V was shortened by 0 bases and J by 2 bases, with 18 bases between the two germline ends. CDR3 nucleotides: TGTGCCAGCAGCTTGGCCCCCAGGGGAGGGCTGGCCTACAATGAGCAGTTCTTC. The encoded protein is CASSLAPRGGLAYNEQFF.

The chain has TRBV30 and TRBJ1-1; perhaps TRBD1 as D (6 bases). CDR1 and CDR2 (germline): GTSNPN, SVGIG (reference sequence). The V gene lost 1 base and the J gene lost 7 bases, with 13 bases spanning the gap. CDR3 length: 13 residues. The CDR3 nucleotides are TGTGCCTGGAGTGGGACAGAAAAATTTGAAGCTTTCTTT. This sequence encodes CAWSGTEKFEAFF.

The gene calls are TRBV6-1 and TRBJ2-7; the D gene is possibly TRBD2 (7 bases). This CDR3 region has 15 residues. V lost 5 bases and J 1 base, leaving 15 bases between the germline ends. Germline CDR1 and CDR2: MNHNS and SASEGT. CDR3 region: CASSKGGLSSYEQYF. The CDR3 nucleotides read TGTGCCAGCAGTAAGGGGGGGTTGAGTTCCTACGAGCAGTACTTC.

The chain joins TRBV7-3 to TRBJ2-5; 8 bases fit TRBD2. This CDR3 has 14 amino acids. Germline CDR1 is SGHTA and CDR2 is FQGTGA. J gave up 3 bases and V 6 bases, and 6 bases lay outside the gene matches. The CDR3 DNA reads TGTGCCAGCAGTTACGGGGGGGCTAAAGAGACCCAGTACTTC. This sequence encodes CASSYGGAKETQYF.

The J gene is TRBJ2-7, the V gene TRBV2; D not certain. V lost 7 bases and J 2 bases, leaving 12 bases between the germline ends. Germline V gene sequence: CDR1 SNHLY, CDR2 FYNNEI. This CDR3 spans 13 amino acids. The CDR3 sequence is CASIQAGTYEQYF. The CDR3, as DNA: TGTGCCAGCATCCAGGCAGGCACCTACGAGCAGTACTTC.

The chain employs TRBV6-5 and TRBJ1-1; 9 bases line up with TRBD1. Per the germline V gene, CDR1 is MNHEY and CDR2 is SVGAGI. The CDR3 is made up of 14 amino acids. V was clipped by 5 bases and J by 5 bases; unmatched bases: 6. The CDR3 DNA sequence: TGTGCCAGCAGTCTCACAGGGGGCGCAACTGAAGCTTTCTTT. The encoded protein is CASSLTGGATEAFF.

The J gene is TRBJ1-1, the V gene TRBV7-8, with D uncertain. Trimming took 2 bases from V and 0 from J, leaving 10 bases between them. This CDR3 is 15 amino acids long. Germline loops: CDR1 SGHVS, CDR2 FQNEAQ. The DNA for the CDR3 is TGTGCCAGCAGCTTATTGGGCCAGGTGAACACTGAAGCTTTCTTT. Its translation: CASSLLGQVNTEAFF. Together with reference TRBV7-8 and TRBJ1-1, the CDR3 gives the full variable domain: GAGVSQSPRYKVAKRGQDVALRCDPISGHVSLFWYQQALGQGPEFLTYFQNEAQLDKSGLPSDRFFAERPEGSVSTLKIQRTQQEDSAVYLCASSLLGQVNTEAFFGQGTRLTVV.

The J gene is TRBJ2-5, the V gene TRBV5-5, with D possibly matching TRBD1 (5 bases). CDR1 is SGHKS and CDR2 is YYEKEE in the germline V gene (reference sequence). Trimming removed 0 bases from V and 5 bases from J, with 11 bases in between. The CDR3 runs 14 residues. The CDR3 region has the DNA TGTGCCAGCAGCTTGGGGCCGGACACGGAGACCCAGTACTTC. It is translated as CASSLGPDTETQYF.

V usage is TRBV9 and J usage is TRBJ2-1; 10 bases agree with TRBD2. The CDR3 sequence is 16 residues long. Per germline, CDR1 SGDLS and CDR2 YYNGEE. Germline trimming cut 4 bases from V and 5 bases from J; bases unmatched to any gene: 9. The CDR3: CASSPVSGGADNEQFF. Here the CDR3 DNA reads TGTGCCAGCAGCCCCGTCAGCGGGGGGGCCGACAATGAGCAGTTCTTC.

This clone was seen more than once but under ten times. This chain joins TRBV2 and TRBJ1-4; D call uncertain. The CDR3 is made up of 15 amino acids. V was pared by 2 bases and J by 11 bases, with 18 bases between. Germline V gene sequence: CDR1 SNHLY, CDR2 FYNNEI. As DNA, the CDR3 is TGTGCCAGCAGTGAATATGATCCAGGATTAGAGAAACTGTTTTTT. This sequence encodes CASSEYDPGLEKLFF.

The chain uses TRBV4-1 and TRBJ2-3, with D maybe TRBD2 (5 bases). Germline values: CDR1 MGHRA, CDR2 YSYEKL. Trimming took off 0 bases at V and 2 bases at J, with 18 bases between the two ends. This CDR3 contains 18 residues. In DNA form, the CDR3 reads TGCGCCAGCAGCCAAGAAAGCGGTCGCCAATCCCACACAGATACGCAGTATTTT. Protein sequence: CASSQESGRQSHTDTQYF.

The rearrangement links TRBV18 to TRBJ1-1; TRBD1 matches 7 bases. The trim removed 8 bases at V and 0 bases at J, leaving 3 bases unmatched. The CDR3 spans 13 residues. CDR1 and CDR2 (germline): KGHSH, LQKENI. CDR3 loop: CASTGTVNTEAFF. The CDR3 DNA reads TGTGCCAGCACCGGGACAGTGAACACTGAAGCTTTCTTT.

The rearrangement links TRBV18 to TRBJ2-7, with D perhaps matching TRBD2 (6 bases). CDR3 length: 14 residues. Trimming pared 3 bases from V and 2 bases from J, leaving 11 bases between. CDR1 and CDR2 from the germline V gene are KGHSH and LQKENI. As DNA, the CDR3 is TGTGCCAGCTCACCCGGGACTCAAACCTACGAGCAGTACTTC. This codes for CASSPGTQTYEQYF.

The J gene is TRBJ1-1, the V gene TRBV11-1; TRBD1 is a possible D gene (5 bases). V lost 5 bases, J lost 3 bases, and 10 bases lay in between. The germline gives CDR1 SGHAT, CDR2 FQDESV (reference sequence). The length of the CDR3 is 13 residues. CDR3 coding DNA: TGTGCCAGCAGCCATGGGGGGGACACTGAAGCTTTCTTT. This encodes CASSHGGDTEAFF.

This chain links TRBV10-1 with TRBJ2-4; TRBD2 agrees at 10 bases. The germline CDR1 and CDR2 sequences are WNHNN and SYGVQD (reference sequence). The CDR3 sequence is 18 residues long. With 6 bases clipped from V and 6 bases from J, the junction kept 17 bases outside the gene matches. The CDR3 region has the DNA TGCGCCAGCAGCGCTCTGAGGGGGGATTTAGCGGGAGGAAACATTCAGTACTTC. As protein: CASSALRGDLAGGNIQYF.

The V call is TRBV28, the J call TRBJ1-5; D not certain. The CDR3 sequence is 13 residues long. The germline V and J ends were trimmed by 6 bases and 0 bases, with 6 bases remaining between them. CDR1 and CDR2 from the germline V gene are MDHEN and SYDVKM. CDR3 DNA: TGTGCCAGCAGAATGAGTAGCAATCAGCCCCAGCATTTT. Its protein product is CASRMSSNQPQHF.

The chain carries TRBV7-2 and TRBJ2-7; weak D call: TRBD2 (5 bases). CDR1 and CDR2 from the germline V gene are SGHTA and FQGNSA. The CDR3 runs 14 residues. Trimming took off 1 base at V and 0 bases at J, with 7 bases between the two ends. CDR3 region: CASSLGRASYEQYF. CDR3 nucleotides: TGTGCCAGCAGCTTAGGGCGGGCCTCCTACGAGCAGTACTTC.